This T cell receptor (beta chain) was profiled in a study of cytomegalovirus exposure and HLA in healthy donors. With 60 Vbeta and 13 Jbeta primers, the PCR was carried out. The method was immunoSEQ multiplex PCR; TCRdb's version includes in-frame clones alone and lacks a portion of them. The sample has approximately 150,000 clones; around 80% are singletons. Findings and limits, study-wide: When a later analysis was performed, an Asian-associated ancestry cluster reportedly had fewer N-insertions than the approximately 700-donor mean. V- and J-gene trimming in TCR beta was tied to a missense DCLRE1C variant by an analysis performed later.

From germline, CDR1 is SNHLY and CDR2 FYNNEI. V shed 7 bases and J 1 base; nucleotides not matched to a gene: 8. The CDR3 extends over 15 amino acids. For this clone: Its antigen remains unidentified.

The sequencing input was PBMCs. V usage is TRBV2 and J usage is TRBJ1-1; TRBD1 agrees at 8 bases. The TCR originated in a man aged 18 to 29 in good health and CMV-seropositive. CDR3 nucleotides: TGTGCCAGCAATCAGGGGGCAGGGGCGAACACTGAAGCTTTCTTT. This translates into CASNQGAGANTEAFF.